Described below is a single T cell receptor (beta chain) sequence and its context. Its antigen remains unknown. This record comes from a study of shared clonotypes between healthy human individuals. Study summary: For every donor, three CD4 naive, three CD4 memory, two CD8 naive and one CD8 memory plates were used. General study results and limits: Clonotype sharing among donors likely depends on sequencing depth. It was the few donors that limited the genetic and exposure-history diversity represented.

The naive CD8 subset, CD45RO-negative cells positively selected for CCR7, excluded terminally differentiated effector memory CD45RA+ cells. Assay runs were performed at deep level. Clones were sequenced by immunoSEQ multiplex PCR, and TCRdb holds only the in-frame ones, with some missing. The data show about 580,000 clones, roughly 98% seen once. V lost 6 bases to trimming and J lost 5 bases, with 14 bases between them. There are 14 residues in the CDR3. Germline loops: CDR1 MNHNY, CDR2 SVGAGI (reference sequence). The sample was naive CD8+ T cells sorted from blood. The J gene is TRBJ2-1, the V gene TRBV6-6; D is tentatively TRBD1 or TRBD2 (5 bases each). The clonotype comes from a man under 40 in good health. DNA of the CDR3: TGTGCCAGCAGCGGGGACGTTATACACAATGAGCAGTTCTTC. This codes for CASSGDVIHNEQFF.